A selection of T cell receptor beta chains follows, all from one sample in a study of post-analysis software for immune sequencing data. MiXCR, applied by TCRdb to the PCR reads, yields one record per CDR3 protein. This sample yields hundreds of thousands of distinct CDR3 sequences, of which around 40% are seen a single time; 9.5% to 13% belongs to the top ten. The specimen was blood. The receptors here all came from a girl aged 10 to 17 with multiple sclerosis. The CDR3 runs from the conserved cysteine through the conserved F or W. A D gene is named only where the DNA matches it firmly. The size of a clone is reported for some rows only, either as once, few or many, or as a class for expanded clones.

J gene: TRBJ2-4; CDR3 length: 15; clone size: few; D gene: NA; V gene: TRBV14; CDR3 protein: CASSQDKVAKNIQYF; CDR3 DNA: TGTGCCAGCAGCCAAGATAAAGTTGCCAAAAACATTCAGTACTTC
J gene: TRBJ2-3; CDR3 length: 15; clone size: NA; D gene: TRBD2; V gene: TRBV10-3; CDR3 protein: CAISVTSGRTDTQYF; CDR3 DNA: TGTGCCATCAGTGTGACTAGCGGGAGAACAGATACGCAGTATTTT
J gene: TRBJ1-1; CDR3 length: 15; clone size: NA; D gene: NA; V gene: TRBV20-1; CDR3 protein: CSAREASGTGTEAFF; CDR3 DNA: TGCAGTGCTAGAGAGGCATCAGGGACGGGGACTGAAGCTTTCTTT
J gene: TRBJ1-1; CDR3 length: 14; clone size: NA; D gene: NA; V gene: TRBV5-1; CDR3 protein: CASSLVDMNTEAFF; CDR3 DNA: TGCGCCAGCAGCTTGGTGGATATGAACACTGAAGCTTTCTTT
J gene: TRBJ2-7; CDR3 length: 16; clone size: NA; D gene: NA; V gene: TRBV28; CDR3 protein: CASSFHLAHLSYEQYF; CDR3 DNA: TGTGCCAGCAGTTTTCATCTAGCGCACCTCTCCTACGAGCAGTACTTC
J gene: TRBJ2-5; CDR3 length: 16; clone size: NA; D gene: TRBD2; V gene: TRBV25-1; CDR3 protein: CASSELKRGGQETQYF; CDR3 DNA: TGTGCCAGCAGTGAATTGAAGCGGGGGGGCCAAGAGACCCAGTACTTC
J gene: TRBJ2-1; CDR3 length: 13; clone size: NA; D gene: TRBD2; V gene: TRBV7-9; CDR3 protein: CASSSRTRNEQFF; CDR3 DNA: TGTGCCAGCAGCTCCCGGACTAGAAATGAGCAGTTCTTC
J gene: TRBJ2-1; CDR3 length: 15; clone size: few; D gene: TRBD2; V gene: TRBV9; CDR3 protein: CASSVESGRLGEQFF; CDR3 DNA: TGTGCCAGCAGCGTAGAAAGCGGGAGGCTGGGTGAGCAGTTCTTC
J gene: TRBJ2-1; CDR3 length: 17; clone size: NA; D gene: NA; V gene: TRBV18; CDR3 protein: CASSPGARRSSYNEQFF; CDR3 DNA: TGTGCCAGCTCACCAGGGGCGCGAAGGAGCTCCTACAATGAGCAGTTCTTC
J gene: TRBJ2-2; CDR3 length: 16; clone size: NA; D gene: NA; V gene: TRBV24-1; CDR3 protein: CATSDLEGEGSGELFF; CDR3 DNA: TGTGCCACCAGTGACCTCGAAGGGGAAGGTTCCGGGGAGCTGTTTTTT
J gene: TRBJ1-1; CDR3 length: 14; clone size: NA; D gene: NA; V gene: TRBV7-2; CDR3 protein: CASSFHDRATEAFF; CDR3 DNA: TGTGCCAGCAGCTTTCATGACCGAGCCACTGAAGCTTTCTTT
J gene: TRBJ2-5; CDR3 length: 13; clone size: NA; D gene: TRBD2; V gene: TRBV12-3/TRBV12-4; CDR3 protein: CASSFGRSETQYF; CDR3 DNA: TGTGCCAGCAGTTTCGGGAGGAGCGAGACCCAGTACTTC
J gene: TRBJ1-1; CDR3 length: 15; clone size: NA; D gene: TRBD1; V gene: TRBV5-1; CDR3 protein: CASSHTWTGNTEAFF; CDR3 DNA: TGCGCCAGCAGCCATACCTGGACAGGGAACACTGAAGCTTTCTTT
J gene: TRBJ2-3; CDR3 length: 14; clone size: NA; D gene: NA; V gene: TRBV7-2; CDR3 protein: CASRGEQVTDTQYF; CDR3 DNA: TGTGCCAGCAGAGGGGAGCAGGTCACAGATACGCAGTATTTT
J gene: TRBJ1-2; CDR3 length: 10; clone size: NA; D gene: NA; V gene: TRBV29-1; CDR3 protein: CSVETYGYTF; CDR3 DNA: TGCAGCGTAGAAACCTATGGCTACACCTTC
J gene: TRBJ1-1; CDR3 length: 14; clone size: NA; D gene: NA; V gene: TRBV20-1; CDR3 protein: CSARSSQGLSGAFF; CDR3 DNA: TGCAGTGCTAGATCCTCTCAAGGGTTGTCAGGAGCTTTCTTT
J gene: TRBJ2-5; CDR3 length: 16; clone size: NA; D gene: TRBD1; V gene: TRBV28; CDR3 protein: CATTRASRGIGETQYF; CDR3 DNA: TGTGCCACCACGAGAGCAAGCAGGGGGATAGGGGAGACCCAGTACTTC
J gene: TRBJ2-1; CDR3 length: 15; clone size: NA; D gene: TRBD1; V gene: TRBV28; CDR3 protein: CASSRTGVSYNEQFF; CDR3 DNA: TGTGCCAGCAGCAGGACAGGGGTTTCCTACAATGAGCAGTTCTTC
J gene: TRBJ2-2; CDR3 length: 15; clone size: few; D gene: TRBD1; V gene: TRBV27; CDR3 protein: CASSFWQGATGELFF; CDR3 DNA: TGTGCCAGCAGTTTCTGGCAGGGGGCGACCGGGGAGCTGTTTTTT
J gene: TRBJ2-1; CDR3 length: 15; clone size: NA; D gene: NA; V gene: TRBV20-1; CDR3 protein: CSAPTDRTVGYEQFF; CDR3 DNA: TGCAGTGCTCCCACTGACAGGACGGTGGGCTATGAGCAGTTCTTC
J gene: TRBJ2-7; CDR3 length: 15; clone size: few; D gene: NA; V gene: TRBV27; CDR3 protein: CASRPLRDGSYEQYF; CDR3 DNA: TGTGCCAGCAGGCCTCTTAGGGACGGATCCTACGAGCAGTACTTC
J gene: TRBJ1-1; CDR3 length: 16; clone size: NA; D gene: TRBD1; V gene: TRBV12-3/TRBV12-4; CDR3 protein: CASSLARDRAGTEAFF; CDR3 DNA: TGTGCCAGCAGTTTAGCGAGGGACAGGGCGGGGACTGAAGCTTTCTTT
J gene: TRBJ2-7; CDR3 length: 16; clone size: NA; D gene: TRBD2; V gene: TRBV7-9; CDR3 protein: CASSPRTSGNPYEQYF; CDR3 DNA: TGTGCCAGCAGCCCCAGGACTAGCGGGAACCCCTACGAGCAGTACTTC
J gene: TRBJ2-1; CDR3 length: 16; clone size: NA; D gene: TRBD2; V gene: TRBV12-3/TRBV12-4; CDR3 protein: CASRLRSGSSYNEQFF; CDR3 DNA: TGTGCCAGCAGACTCCGTAGCGGGAGCTCCTACAATGAGCAGTTCTTC
J gene: TRBJ2-7; CDR3 length: 13; clone size: NA; D gene: TRBD1; V gene: TRBV20-1; CDR3 protein: CSARDREDYEQYF; CDR3 DNA: TGCAGTGCGCGGGACAGGGAGGATTACGAGCAGTACTTC
J gene: TRBJ2-5; CDR3 length: 15; clone size: few; D gene: NA; V gene: TRBV5-1; CDR3 protein: CASSLSLAGQETQYF; CDR3 DNA: TGCGCCAGCAGCTTGTCGTTAGCAGGGCAAGAGACCCAGTACTTC
J gene: TRBJ2-1; CDR3 length: 15; clone size: NA; D gene: NA; V gene: TRBV28; CDR3 protein: CASSPSGPGYNEQFF; CDR3 DNA: TGTGCCAGCAGCCCTTCGGGACCCGGCTACAATGAGCAGTTCTTC
J gene: TRBJ2-5; CDR3 length: 15; clone size: NA; D gene: NA; V gene: TRBV4-2; CDR3 protein: CAGSQDGQYQETQYF; CDR3 DNA: TGTGCCGGCAGCCAAGATGGTCAGTACCAAGAGACCCAGTACTTC
J gene: TRBJ2-5; CDR3 length: 13; clone size: few; D gene: NA; V gene: TRBV27; CDR3 protein: CASSTGTEVAQYF; CDR3 DNA: TGTGCCAGCAGCACCGGGACTGAGGTGGCCCAGTACTTC
J gene: TRBJ2-5; CDR3 length: 14; clone size: few; D gene: TRBD2; V gene: TRBV11-2; CDR3 protein: CASSRGVARGEQYF; CDR3 DNA: TGTGCCAGCTCGCGGGGGGTCGCCCGGGGGGAGCAGTACTTC
J gene: TRBJ1-1; CDR3 length: 13; clone size: NA; D gene: NA; V gene: TRBV5-1; CDR3 protein: CASSLILGAKAFF; CDR3 DNA: TGCGCCAGCAGCCTAATTCTGGGGGCGAAAGCTTTCTTT
J gene: TRBJ1-2; CDR3 length: 15; clone size: NA; D gene: TRBD1; V gene: TRBV7-3; CDR3 protein: CASSLTTGQGYGYTF; CDR3 DNA: TGTGCCAGCAGCTTAACGACAGGGCAGGGCTATGGCTACACCTTC
J gene: TRBJ2-1; CDR3 length: 13; clone size: once; D gene: NA; V gene: TRBV20-1; CDR3 protein: CSASWTDYNEQFF; CDR3 DNA: TGCAGTGCTAGTTGGACAGACTACAATGAGCAGTTCTTC
J gene: TRBJ2-1; CDR3 length: 13; clone size: few; D gene: NA; V gene: TRBV12-3/TRBV12-4; CDR3 protein: CASGGPMGDEQFF; CDR3 DNA: TGTGCCAGCGGGGGGCCGATGGGAGATGAGCAGTTCTTC
J gene: TRBJ2-3; CDR3 length: 15; clone size: few; D gene: TRBD2; V gene: TRBV5-1; CDR3 protein: CASSNGTSGMDTQYF; CDR3 DNA: TGCGCCAGCAGTAACGGGACTAGCGGGATGGATACGCAGTATTTT
J gene: TRBJ2-7; CDR3 length: 13; clone size: NA; D gene: TRBD2; V gene: TRBV29-1; CDR3 protein: CSVEASGRNEQYF; CDR3 DNA: TGCAGCGTTGAGGCTAGCGGGAGAAACGAGCAGTACTTC
J gene: TRBJ1-6; CDR3 length: 14; clone size: NA; D gene: TRBD1; V gene: TRBV20-1; CDR3 protein: CSARGQGFNSPLHF; CDR3 DNA: TGCAGTGCTAGGGGACAGGGGTTTAATTCACCCCTCCACTTT
J gene: TRBJ1-2; CDR3 length: 17; clone size: many; D gene: NA; V gene: TRBV20-1; CDR3 protein: CSARVGLRTDRTYGYTF; CDR3 DNA: TGCAGTGCTAGAGTGGGGCTCAGGACAGATCGTACCTATGGCTACACCTTC
J gene: TRBJ2-7; CDR3 length: 13; clone size: NA; D gene: TRBD1; V gene: TRBV29-1; CDR3 protein: CSVKEQGDGEQYF; CDR3 DNA: TGCAGCGTCAAAGAGCAGGGGGATGGGGAGCAGTACTTC
J gene: TRBJ2-1; CDR3 length: 14; clone size: NA; D gene: TRBD2; V gene: TRBV20-1; CDR3 protein: CSAPPSGSFNEQFF; CDR3 DNA: TGCAGTGCGCCCCCAAGCGGGAGTTTCAATGAGCAGTTCTTC
J gene: TRBJ2-1; CDR3 length: 16; clone size: NA; D gene: NA; V gene: TRBV28; CDR3 protein: CASTKRGSYLNNEQFF; CDR3 DNA: TGTGCCAGCACGAAAAGAGGAAGCTACTTGAACAATGAGCAGTTCTTC